The 16 T cell receptor beta chains presented below share a single source sample, sequenced in a study of Graves' ophthalmopathy and Graves' hyperthyroidism. Amplifying from RNA transcripts, the study obtained TCR beta CDR3 regions. In the first round, RT-PCR was carried out with HTBI primers, and a multiplex PCR formed the second round. TCRdb reprocessed the multiplex PCR reads via MiXCR and lists one record per CDR3 protein. The sample lists around 470,000 distinct CDR3 sequences, 13% to 15% seen once, with about 9.4% in the top ten. The source material was blood. These receptors were obtained from a woman younger than 45 with Graves' ophthalmopathy.

The sample holds a few counts of this clonotype. The CDR3: CAWIQDARDSTNYGYTF. CDR3 nucleotides: TGTGCCTGGATCCAGGACGCCAGGGACTCGACTAACTATGGCTACACCTTC. The V gene is TRBV30, the J gene TRBJ1-2; possible D gene TRBD1, 5 bases. The germline CDR1 and CDR2 sequences are GTSNPN and SVGIG (reference sequence). Trimming left V 4 bases short and J 0 bases short, with 21 bases between. CDR3 size: 17 residues.

The CDR3 DNA reads as TGTGCCAGCAGCCCGCCTGGTATGTGGACCTACGAGCAGTACTTC. This translates into CASSPPGMWTYEQYF. The rearrangement uses TRBV13 and TRBJ2-7, with no clear D. The CDR3 is 15 residues long. Germline CDR1 reads PRHDT; CDR2 reads FYEKMQ (reference sequence). Trimming cost V 5 bases and J 2 bases, with 16 bases left between them.

The sample holds many counts of this clonotype. The chain links TRBV19 to TRBJ1-5; 10 nucleotides agree with TRBD1. Germline V gives CDR1 LNHDA, CDR2 SQIVND (reference sequence). The junction had 10 bases not matched to a gene; V was cut back by 7 bases and J by 7 bases. The CDR3 covers 15 residues. CDR3 nucleotide sequence: TGTGCCAGTACCCGGGACAGGGGATTTGGCCAGCCCCAGCATTTT. Amino acid sequence: CASTRDRGFGQPQHF.

This clonotype appeared many times. The rearrangement uses TRBV4-1 and TRBJ1-1; possibly TRBD1 for D (5 bases). V lost 4 bases and J 4 bases, leaving 19 bases between the germline ends. Germline-derived CDR1 and CDR2 are MGHRA and YSYEKL. This CDR3 contains 16 residues. The CDR3 nucleotides read TGCGCCAGCAGCCGGGGACTGCAAGGCCGGAGCACTGAAGCTTTCTTT. This codes for CASSRGLQGRSTEAFF.

This clonotype showed up many times. The chain uses TRBV4-1 and TRBJ1-5; D is undetermined. The germline CDR1 and CDR2 sequences are MGHRA and YSYEKL. V was cut by 2 bases and J by 0 bases, with 5 bases left in between. The CDR3 totals 14 residues. The CDR3 DNA reads TGCGCCAGCAGCCAACCTTATAGCAATCAGCCCCAGCATTTT. Translating it yields CASSQPYSNQPQHF.

The sample holds many counts of this clonotype. This chain joins TRBV6-5 and TRBJ2-7; 7 positions agree with TRBD2. Trimming took 0 bases from V and 2 from J; bases not matched to a gene: 4. This CDR3 has 15 amino acids. Germline values: CDR1 MNHEY, CDR2 SVGAGI. CDR3 in amino acids: CASSYSGGSPYEQYF. The CDR3 DNA reads TGTGCCAGCAGTTACTCAGGCGGGAGCCCCTACGAGCAGTACTTC.

This clonotype was recorded a few times. The chain is built from TRBV5-1 and TRBJ1-1; a possible D gene is TRBD1 (6 bases). V dropped 6 bases and J dropped 4 bases, with 22 bases sitting between them. CDR1 SGHRS and CDR2 YFSETQ come from the germline V gene. CDR3 size: 16 residues. This CDR3 is CASTHGGGPVSTEAFF. CDR3 coding DNA: TGCGCCAGCACCCACGGCGGGGGGCCGGTGTCCACTGAAGCTTTCTTT.

This clonotype was detected many times. CDR3 sequence: CASSLVTSGGSPLHF. Written as DNA, the CDR3 is TGTGCCAGCAGCTTAGTCACCTCAGGGGGCTCACCCCTCCACTTT. The chain is built from TRBV11-2 and TRBJ1-6, with TRBD1 matching 8 bases. The V and J ends lost 1 base and 10 bases, in that order; junction bases with no gene match: 6. This CDR3 region has 15 residues. Germline CDR1 and CDR2: SGHAT and FQNNGV. The variable domain in full, with the rest retrieved from reference TRBV11-2 and TRBJ1-6, is EAGVAQSPRYKIIEKRQSVAFWCNPISGHATLYWYQQILGQGPKLLIQFQNNGVVDDSQLPKDRFSAERLKGVDSTLKIQPAKLEDSAVYLCASSLVTSGGSPLHFGNGTRLTVT.

The table lists this clonotype with many counts. The chain joins TRBV6-1 to TRBJ1-1; D is perhaps TRBD1 (5 bases). Trimming took 6 bases from V and 3 from J, leaving 14 bases between them. The CDR3 contains 14 residues. Germline loops: CDR1 MNHNS, CDR2 SASEGT. CDR3 in DNA: TGTGCCAGCAGCCCCTTGGGAGGGGACACTGAAGCTTTCTTT. This encodes CASSPLGGDTEAFF.

This clonotype was observed a single time. V usage is TRBV12-3 or TRBV12-4 and J usage is TRBJ2-7; 9 bases fit TRBD2. The ends lost 1 base at V and 3 bases at J; junction bases unmatched: 7. The CDR3 loop spans 16 amino acids. As DNA, the CDR3 is TGTGCCAGCAGTTTAGGCTTCCCTAGCGGGGACTACGAGCAGTACGTC. The encoded protein is CASSLGFPSGDYEQYV.

The sample holds many counts of this clonotype. The chain carries TRBV10-3 and TRBJ2-5; D perhaps matches TRBD2 (5 bases). The CDR3 totals 12 residues. V lost 4 bases and J lost 3, with 6 bases in between. Looked up from germline, CDR1 is ENHRY and CDR2 is SYGVKD. CDR3 DNA sequence: TGTGCCATCAGTGGAGGGAAAGAGACCCAGTACTTC. Protein product: CAISGGKETQYF.

A few counts support this clonotype. This sequence may be a read error, since a much larger clone differs from it by one base. The rearrangement uses TRBV12-3 or TRBV12-4 and TRBJ1-2; perhaps TRBD1 as D (5 bases). The CDR3 spans 13 residues. CDR3 sequence (DNA): TGTGCCGGCAGTTTTTGGGGGGACTATGGCTACACCTTC. This sequence encodes CAGSFWGDYGYTF.

This clonotype was seen a few times. The rearrangement uses TRBV9 and TRBJ1-1; D is unresolved. With 0 bases removed from V and 3 bases from J, the gap between germline ends came to 9 bases. Per the germline V gene, CDR1 is SGDLS and CDR2 is YYNGEE. The CDR3 has 14 residues. The CDR3 nucleotides read TGTGCCAGCAGCGTAGCCCAGGAGGACACTGAAGCTTTCTTT. This sequence encodes CASSVAQEDTEAFF. Together with reference TRBV9 and TRBJ1-1, the CDR3 gives the full variable domain: DSGVTQTPKHLITATGQRVTLRCSPRSGDLSVYWYQQSLDQGLQFLIQYYNGEERAKGNILERFSAQQFPDLHSELNLSSLELGDSALYFCASSVAQEDTEAFFGQGTRLTVV.

This clonotype showed up many times. J is TRBJ1-2 and V is TRBV10-2; 10 bases match TRBD1. The CDR3 extends over 17 amino acids. Germline CDR1 reads WSHSY; CDR2 reads SAAADI. Unmatched junction bases numbered 8, after V lost 0 bases and J lost 4 bases. CDR3 bases: TGCGCCAGCAGTGAGTCTACCGGGACAGGGGCTCTCTATGGCTACACCTTC. Translating it yields CASSESTGTGALYGYTF.

In regard to this clonotype: A much larger clone differs from this one at a single base, so this may be a read error. This chain links TRBV30 with TRBJ2-2, with 9 bases identical to TRBD1. The CDR3 sequence is 16 residues long. V trimming: 1 base; J trimming: 3 bases; junction bases outside the gene matches: 6. Germline CDR1 is GTSNPN and CDR2 is SVGIG (reference sequence). The CDR3 region is CAWSDRDRVYTGELFF. The CDR3 DNA follows: TGTGCCTGGAGTGACCGGGACAGGGTTTACACCGGGGAGCTGTTTTTT.

The table lists this clonotype with many counts. The chain employs TRBV27 and TRBJ1-3; weak D call: TRBD1 (6 bases). V lost 6 bases to trimming and J lost 4 bases, with 16 bases between them. Germline V CDR1 and CDR2: MNHEY, SMNVEV (reference sequence). The CDR3 totals 15 residues. CDR3 in amino acids: CASSLTYRDGNTIYF. The CDR3 bases are TGTGCCAGCAGCCTTACATACAGGGACGGAAACACCATATATTTT.